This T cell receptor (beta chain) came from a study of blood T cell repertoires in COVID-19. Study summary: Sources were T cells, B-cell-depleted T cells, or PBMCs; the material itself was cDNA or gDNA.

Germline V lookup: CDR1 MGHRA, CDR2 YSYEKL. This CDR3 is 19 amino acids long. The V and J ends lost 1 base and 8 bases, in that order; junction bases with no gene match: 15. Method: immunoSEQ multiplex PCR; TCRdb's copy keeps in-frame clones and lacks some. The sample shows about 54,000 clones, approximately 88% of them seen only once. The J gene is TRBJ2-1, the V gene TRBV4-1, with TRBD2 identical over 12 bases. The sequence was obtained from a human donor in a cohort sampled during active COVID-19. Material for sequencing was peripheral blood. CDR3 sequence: CASSQGPLAGGPAKHEQFF. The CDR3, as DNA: TGCGCCAGCAGCCAAGGTCCCCTAGCGGGAGGGCCCGCCAAGCATGAGCAGTTCTTC.